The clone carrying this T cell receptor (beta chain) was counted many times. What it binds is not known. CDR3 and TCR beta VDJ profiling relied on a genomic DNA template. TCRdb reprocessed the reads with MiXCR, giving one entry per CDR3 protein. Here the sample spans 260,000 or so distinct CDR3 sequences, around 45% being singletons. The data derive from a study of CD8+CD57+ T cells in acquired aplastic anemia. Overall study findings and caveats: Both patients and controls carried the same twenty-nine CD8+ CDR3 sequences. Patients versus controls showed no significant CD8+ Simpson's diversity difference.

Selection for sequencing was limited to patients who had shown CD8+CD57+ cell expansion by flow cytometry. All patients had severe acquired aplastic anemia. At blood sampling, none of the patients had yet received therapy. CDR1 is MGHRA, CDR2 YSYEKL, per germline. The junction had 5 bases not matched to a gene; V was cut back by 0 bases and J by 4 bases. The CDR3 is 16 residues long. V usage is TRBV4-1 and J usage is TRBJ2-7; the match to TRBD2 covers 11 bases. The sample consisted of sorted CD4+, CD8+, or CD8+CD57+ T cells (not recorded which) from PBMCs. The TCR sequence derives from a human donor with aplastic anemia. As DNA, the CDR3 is TGCGCCAGCAGCCAAGAGGCTAGCGGGAGGACTTACGAGCAGTACTTC. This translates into CASSQEASGRTYEQYF.